The 14 T cell receptor beta chains below come from one sample, sequenced in a study of T cell repertoires in cytomegalovirus infection. MiXCR, run by TCRdb on the reads, gives a single entry per CDR3 protein. Among 700,000 to 950,000 distinct CDR3 sequences listed, about 33% were seen once. Their target antigens are unknown. This specimen consisted of cultured CD8+ T cells from PBMCs, obtained from culture after CMV antigen stimulation. The receptors were sampled from a human donor in good health (CMV status not recorded). Some clones in this sample may be carry-over from other donors' samples.

The chain recombines TRBV7-9 with TRBJ2-7; 9 nucleotides match TRBD2. V lost 5 bases, J lost 5 bases, and 7 bases stayed unmatched. CDR3 length: 14 residues. The germline gives CDR1 SEHNR, CDR2 FQNEAQ (reference sequence). The CDR3 nucleotides read TGTGCCAGCAGCCCAAGGGGGACTAGCAACGAGCAGTACTTC. This translates into CASSPRGTSNEQYF.

This clonotype was observed a few times. The gene calls are TRBV6-5 and TRBJ1-1, with unresolved D. Trimming took 2 bases from V and 7 from J, leaving 8 bases between them. The CDR3 contains 12 residues. Germline loops: CDR1 MNHEY, CDR2 SVGAGI. The chain's CDR3 is CASSYGEFEAFF. The CDR3, as DNA: TGTGCCAGCAGTTACGGTGAATTTGAAGCTTTCTTT.

This clonotype was counted a few times. This chain links TRBV27 with TRBJ2-1; a weak D match, TRBD2 (5 bases). The V and J ends lost 9 bases and 4 bases respectively, with 13 bases between them. Germline CDR1 reads MNHEY; CDR2 reads SMNVEV (reference sequence). The CDR3 covers 13 residues. DNA for the CDR3: TGTGCCAGTCGACGAGGGCCTTACAATGAGCAGTTCTTC. Translated, it gives CASRRGPYNEQFF.

J is TRBJ2-7 and V is TRBV28, with 7 nucleotides matching TRBD1. The CDR3 contains 17 residues. Germline trimming cut 2 bases from V and 7 bases from J; bases unmatched to any gene: 17. Germline CDR1 MDHEN, CDR2 SYDVKM. CDR3 amino acids: CASSLPEPRGPLGEQYF. CDR3 in DNA: TGTGCCAGCAGTTTACCCGAACCGAGGGGGCCCCTGGGGGAGCAGTACTTC.

CDR3 sequence reads: CSVDGNPFYTF. CDR3 coding DNA: TGCAGCGTTGACGGGAACCCTTTCTACACCTTC. The chain joins TRBV29-1 to TRBJ1-2; D is unclear. Trimming took off 3 bases at V and 10 bases at J, with 12 bases between the two ends. Germline loops: CDR1 SQVTM, CDR2 ANQGSEA. CDR3 length: 11 residues.

V gene TRBV20-1 combines with J gene TRBJ1-5; D not resolved. Per the germline V gene, CDR1 is DFQATT and CDR2 is SNEGSKA (reference sequence). Trimming pared 1 base from V and 1 base from J, leaving 8 bases between. The CDR3 has 14 residues. CDR3 nucleotide sequence: TGCAGTGCTAGAGGTAGGAGGAGCAATCAGCCCCAGCATTTT. Its protein is CSARGRRSNQPQHF.

This clonotype was recorded at least ten times. This sequence joins TRBV20-1 and TRBJ2-4; D possibly corresponds to TRBD1 (5 bases). The germline V gene has CDR1 DFQATT and CDR2 SNEGSKA (reference sequence). V lost 2 bases and J lost 0, with 14 bases in between. This CDR3 has 16 residues. The CDR3 sequence is CSARPKGQLAKNIQYF. CDR3 in DNA: TGCAGTGCTAGACCCAAAGGACAACTAGCCAAAAACATTCAGTACTTC.

J is TRBJ2-5 and V is TRBV10-3; possible D gene TRBD1, 5 bases. The V end lost 10 bases, the J end lost 1 base, and 13 bases lay between the germline ends. The CDR3 sequence is 13 residues long. Per the germline V gene, CDR1 is ENHRY and CDR2 is SYGVKD. The CDR3 region is CATRERPQETQYF. In nucleotides, the CDR3 is TGTGCCACCAGGGAACGGCCCCAAGAGACCCAGTACTTC.

This chain uses TRBV27 with TRBJ1-1, with D tentatively TRBD1 (5 bases). The V gene's germline CDR1 is MNHEY and CDR2 SMNVEV (reference sequence). The CDR3 is 16 residues long. V was pared by 0 bases and J by 7 bases, with 18 bases between. This CDR3 is CASSLSGGRGYDEAFF. Here the CDR3 DNA reads TGTGCCAGCAGTTTATCTGGGGGAAGGGGTTATGATGAAGCTTTCTTT.

The chain combines TRBV10-3 with TRBJ2-7, with 11 bases identical to TRBD2. The length of the CDR3 is 13 residues. V lost 5 bases, J lost 6 bases, and 3 bases stayed unmatched. Germline V gene lookup returns CDR1 ENHRY and CDR2 SYGVKD. The CDR3 protein is CAISSSGGAEQYV. The CDR3 DNA is TGTGCCATCAGTAGTAGCGGGGGGGCCGAGCAGTACGTC.

The V and J genes are TRBV5-4 and TRBJ1-1; D unclear. V dropped 4 bases and J dropped 6 bases, with 13 bases sitting between them. Germline assignment: CDR1 SGHNT and CDR2 YYREEE (reference sequence). The CDR3 spans 13 residues. DNA of the CDR3: TGTGCCAGCAGCCCAGGCCTCGACGCTGAAGCTTTCTTT. Amino acids: CASSPGLDAEAFF.

This clonotype was seen a few times. This rearrangement joins TRBV19 to TRBJ2-5; a weak D match, TRBD1 (6 bases). The V end lost 6 bases, the J end lost 0 bases, and 11 bases lay between the germline ends. Germline CDR1 LNHDA, CDR2 SQIVND (reference sequence). CDR3 length: 14 residues. Here the CDR3 reads CASRRTEYQETQYF. The CDR3 coding sequence is TGTGCCAGTAGGAGGACAGAGTACCAAGAGACCCAGTACTTC.

V and J are TRBV9 and TRBJ1-6; the match to TRBD1 covers 9 bases. Germline lookup yields CDR1 SGDLS and CDR2 YYNGEE. Trimming took 3 bases from V and 9 from J; bases not matched to a gene: 16. This CDR3 is 18 amino acids long. The CDR3 sequence: CASSGRDREGWSASPLHF. The CDR3 DNA reads as TGTGCCAGCAGCGGCCGGGACAGGGAGGGTTGGTCGGCTTCACCCCTCCACTTT.

This clonotype was detected ten times or more. This chain uses TRBV29-1 with TRBJ2-1; 7 nucleotides agree with TRBD2. V shed 4 bases, J shed 7 bases, and the junction held 7 bases outside the gene matches. Germline CDR1 SQVTM, CDR2 ANQGSEA. The CDR3 consists of 13 residues. The CDR3 DNA reads as TGCAGCGTTGCCCAGCGGGGAGGTAATGAGCAGTTCTTC. It specifies CSVAQRGGNEQFF.